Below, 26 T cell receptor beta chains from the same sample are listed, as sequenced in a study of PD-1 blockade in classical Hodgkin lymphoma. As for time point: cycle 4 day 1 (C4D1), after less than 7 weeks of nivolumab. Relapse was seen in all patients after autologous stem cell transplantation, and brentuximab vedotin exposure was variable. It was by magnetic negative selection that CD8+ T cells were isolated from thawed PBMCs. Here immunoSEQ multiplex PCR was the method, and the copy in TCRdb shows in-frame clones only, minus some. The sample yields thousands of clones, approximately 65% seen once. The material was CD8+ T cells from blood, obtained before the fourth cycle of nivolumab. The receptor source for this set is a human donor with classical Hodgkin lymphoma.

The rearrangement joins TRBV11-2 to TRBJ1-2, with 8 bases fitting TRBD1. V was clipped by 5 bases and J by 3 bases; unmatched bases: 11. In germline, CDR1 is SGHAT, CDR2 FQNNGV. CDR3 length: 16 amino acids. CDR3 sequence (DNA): TGTGCCAGCAGCCAGTACAGGGGGAGGTTAGACTATGGCTACACCTTC. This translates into CASSQYRGRLDYGYTF.

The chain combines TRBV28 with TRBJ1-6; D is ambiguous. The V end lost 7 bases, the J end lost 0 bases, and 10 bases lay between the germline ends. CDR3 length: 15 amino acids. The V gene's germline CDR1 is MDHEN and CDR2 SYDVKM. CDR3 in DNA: TGTGCCAGCACCGACCCCAGCTCCTATAATTCACCCCTCCACTTT. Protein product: CASTDPSSYNSPLHF.

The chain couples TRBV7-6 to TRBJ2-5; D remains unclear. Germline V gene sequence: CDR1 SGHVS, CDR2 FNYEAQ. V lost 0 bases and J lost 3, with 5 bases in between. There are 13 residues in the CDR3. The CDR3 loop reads CASSLAGKETQYF. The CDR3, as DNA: TGTGCCAGCAGCTTAGCGGGGAAAGAGACCCAGTACTTC.

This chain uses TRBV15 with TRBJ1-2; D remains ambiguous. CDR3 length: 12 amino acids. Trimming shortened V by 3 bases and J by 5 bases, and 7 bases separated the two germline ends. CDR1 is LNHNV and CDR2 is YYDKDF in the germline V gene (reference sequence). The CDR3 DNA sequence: TGTGCCACCAGCAGGTACTTATATGGCTACACCTTC. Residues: CATSRYLYGYTF. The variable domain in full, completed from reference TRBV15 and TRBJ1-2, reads DAMVIQNPRYQVTQFGKPVTLSCSQTLNHNVMYWYQQKSSQAPKLLFHYYDKDFNNEADTPDNFQSRRPNTSFCFLDIRSPGLGDTAMYLCATSRYLYGYTFGSGTRLTVV.

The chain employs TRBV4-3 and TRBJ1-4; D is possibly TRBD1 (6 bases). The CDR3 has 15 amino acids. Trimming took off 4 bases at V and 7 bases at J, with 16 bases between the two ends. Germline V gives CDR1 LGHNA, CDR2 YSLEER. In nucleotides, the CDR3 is TGCGCCAGCAGCCCCGGGACATCCGAGCGTGAAAAACTGTTTTTT. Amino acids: CASSPGTSEREKLFF.

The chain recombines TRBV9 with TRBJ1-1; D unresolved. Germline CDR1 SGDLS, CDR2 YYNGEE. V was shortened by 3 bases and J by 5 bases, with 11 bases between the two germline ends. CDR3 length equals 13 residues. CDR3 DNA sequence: TGTGCCAGCAGCGACGAACGGAGAACTGAAGCTTTCTTT. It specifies CASSDERRTEAFF.

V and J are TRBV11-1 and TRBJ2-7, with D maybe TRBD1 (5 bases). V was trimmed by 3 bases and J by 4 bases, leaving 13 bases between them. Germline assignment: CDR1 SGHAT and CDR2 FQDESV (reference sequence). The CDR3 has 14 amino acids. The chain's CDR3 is CASSFYDGAYEQYF. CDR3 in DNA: TGTGCCAGCAGCTTCTATGATGGGGCTTACGAGCAGTACTTC.

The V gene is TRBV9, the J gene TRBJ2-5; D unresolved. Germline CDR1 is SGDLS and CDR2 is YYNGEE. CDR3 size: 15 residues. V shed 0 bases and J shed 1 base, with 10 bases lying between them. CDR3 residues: CASSVAQGLQETQYF. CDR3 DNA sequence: TGTGCCAGCAGCGTAGCCCAAGGCCTCCAAGAGACCCAGTACTTC.

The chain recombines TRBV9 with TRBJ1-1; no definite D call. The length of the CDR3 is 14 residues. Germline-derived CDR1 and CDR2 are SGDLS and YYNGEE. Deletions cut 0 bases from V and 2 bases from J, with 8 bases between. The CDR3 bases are TGTGCCAGCAGCGTAGCAGGATCAAACACTGAAGCTTTCTTT. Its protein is CASSVAGSNTEAFF.

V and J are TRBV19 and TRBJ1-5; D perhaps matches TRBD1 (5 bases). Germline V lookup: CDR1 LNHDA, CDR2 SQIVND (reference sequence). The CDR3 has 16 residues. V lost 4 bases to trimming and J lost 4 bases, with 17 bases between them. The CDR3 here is CASSTRTRPDNQPQHF. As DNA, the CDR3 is TGTGCCAGTAGTACCCGGACACGTCCCGATAATCAGCCCCAGCATTTT.

CDR3 DNA: TGCGCCAGCAGCCAAGAGTGGCAGGGGGATACTGAAGCTTTCTTT. Its protein is CASSQEWQGDTEAFF. The chain links TRBV4-3 to TRBJ1-1; TRBD1 aligns across 7 bases. V lost 0 bases and J lost 5; bases outside the gene matches: 6. CDR1 LGHNA and CDR2 YSLEER come from the germline V gene. This CDR3 has 15 amino acids.

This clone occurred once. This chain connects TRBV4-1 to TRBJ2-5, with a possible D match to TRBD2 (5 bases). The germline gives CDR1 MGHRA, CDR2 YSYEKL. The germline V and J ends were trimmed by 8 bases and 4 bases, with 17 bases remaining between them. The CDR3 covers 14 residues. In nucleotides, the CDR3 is TGCGCCAGCCAGCAGACGGTCGGGGTAGAGACCCAGTACTTC. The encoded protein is CASQQTVGVETQYF.

The CDR3 region is CASSQDITGTNEQFF. DNA of the CDR3: TGCGCCAGCAGCCAAGATATAACAGGTACCAATGAGCAGTTCTTC. The chain joins TRBV4-3 to TRBJ2-1; D possibly corresponds to TRBD1 (5 bases). This CDR3 spans 15 amino acids. V was pared by 0 bases and J by 6 bases, with 12 bases between. Germline assignment: CDR1 LGHNA and CDR2 YSLEER.

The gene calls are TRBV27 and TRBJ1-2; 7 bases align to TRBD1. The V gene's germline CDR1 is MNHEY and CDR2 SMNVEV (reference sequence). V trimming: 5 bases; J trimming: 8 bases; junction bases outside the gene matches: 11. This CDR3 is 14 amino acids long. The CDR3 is CASSPQGIGRGYTF. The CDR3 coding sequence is TGTGCCAGCAGTCCACAGGGGATCGGGAGAGGCTACACCTTC.

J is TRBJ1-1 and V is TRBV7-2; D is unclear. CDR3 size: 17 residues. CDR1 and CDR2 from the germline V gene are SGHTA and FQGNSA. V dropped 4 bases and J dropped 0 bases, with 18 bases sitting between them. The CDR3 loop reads CASSSWPKRTMNTEAFF. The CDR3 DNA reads TGTGCCAGCAGCTCCTGGCCGAAAAGAACCATGAACACTGAAGCTTTCTTT.

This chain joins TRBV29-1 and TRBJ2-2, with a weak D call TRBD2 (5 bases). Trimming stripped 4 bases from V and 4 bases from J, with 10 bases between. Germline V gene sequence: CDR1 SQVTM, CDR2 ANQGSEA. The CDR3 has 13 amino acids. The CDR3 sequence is CSVVRGSTGELFF. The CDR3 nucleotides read TGCAGCGTTGTACGGGGTAGCACCGGGGAGCTGTTTTTT.

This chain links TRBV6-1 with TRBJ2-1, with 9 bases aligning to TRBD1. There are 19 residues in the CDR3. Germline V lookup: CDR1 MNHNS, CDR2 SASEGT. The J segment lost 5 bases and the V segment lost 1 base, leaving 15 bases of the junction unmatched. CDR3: CASSEEEGQTGGRNNEQFF. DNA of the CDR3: TGTGCCAGCAGTGAAGAAGAAGGACAAACAGGGGGCCGAAACAATGAGCAGTTCTTC.

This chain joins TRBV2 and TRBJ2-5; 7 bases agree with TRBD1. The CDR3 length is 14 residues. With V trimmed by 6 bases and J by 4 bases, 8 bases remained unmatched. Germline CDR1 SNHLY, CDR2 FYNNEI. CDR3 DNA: TGTGCCAGCAGGACCACCACAGGGGCAGAGACCCAGTACTTC. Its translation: CASRTTTGAETQYF.

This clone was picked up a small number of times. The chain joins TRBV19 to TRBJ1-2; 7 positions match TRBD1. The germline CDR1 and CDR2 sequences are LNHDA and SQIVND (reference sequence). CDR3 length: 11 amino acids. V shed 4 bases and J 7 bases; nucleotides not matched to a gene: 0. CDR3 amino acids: CASSTGGGYTF. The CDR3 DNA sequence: TGTGCCAGTAGTACAGGGGGTGGCTACACCTTC.

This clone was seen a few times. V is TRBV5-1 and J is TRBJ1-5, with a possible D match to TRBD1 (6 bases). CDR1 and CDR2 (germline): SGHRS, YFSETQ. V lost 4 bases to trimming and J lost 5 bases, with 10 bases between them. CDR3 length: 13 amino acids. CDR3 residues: CASSPEGDQPQHF. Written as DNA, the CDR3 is TGCGCCAGCAGCCCCGAGGGGGATCAGCCCCAGCATTTT.

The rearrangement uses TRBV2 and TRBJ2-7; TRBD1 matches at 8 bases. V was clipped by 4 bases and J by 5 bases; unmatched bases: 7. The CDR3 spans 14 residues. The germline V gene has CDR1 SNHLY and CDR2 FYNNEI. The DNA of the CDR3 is TGTGCCAGCAGTGGGGCAGGGGGCGCGGACGAGCAGTACTTC. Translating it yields CASSGAGGADEQYF.

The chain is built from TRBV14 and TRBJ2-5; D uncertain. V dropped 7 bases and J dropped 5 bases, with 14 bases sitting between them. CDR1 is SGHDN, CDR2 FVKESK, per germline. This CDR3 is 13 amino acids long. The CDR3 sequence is CASNTVVGETQYF. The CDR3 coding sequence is TGTGCCAGCAACACGGTAGTCGGTGAGACCCAGTACTTC. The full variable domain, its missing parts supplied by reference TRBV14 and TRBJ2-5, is EAGVTQFPSHSVIEKGQTVTLRCDPISGHDNLYWYRRVMGKEIKFLLHFVKESKQDESGMPNNRFLAERTGGTYSTLKVQPAELEDSGVYFCASNTVVGETQYFGPGTRLLVL.

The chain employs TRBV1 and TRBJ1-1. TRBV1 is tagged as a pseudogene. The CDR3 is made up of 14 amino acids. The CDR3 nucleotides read TGCACCAGCAGCCACCGGGGCCGCGGGACTGAAGCTTTCTTT. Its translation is CTSSHRGRGTEAFF.

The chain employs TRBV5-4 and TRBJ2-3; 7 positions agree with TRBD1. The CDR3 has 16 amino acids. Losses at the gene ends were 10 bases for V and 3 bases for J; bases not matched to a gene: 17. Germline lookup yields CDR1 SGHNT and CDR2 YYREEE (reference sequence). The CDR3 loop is CAWSKNRGRETDTQYF. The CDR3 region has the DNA TGTGCCTGGTCCAAGAACAGGGGCAGGGAGACAGATACGCAGTATTTT.

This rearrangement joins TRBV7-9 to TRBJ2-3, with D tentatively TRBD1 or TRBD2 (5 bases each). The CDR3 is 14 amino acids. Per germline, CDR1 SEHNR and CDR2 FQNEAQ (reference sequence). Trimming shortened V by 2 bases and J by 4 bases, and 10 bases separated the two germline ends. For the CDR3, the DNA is TGTGCCAGCAGCTTAAAGGTGGGGGCAGATACGCAGTATTTT. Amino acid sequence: CASSLKVGADTQYF. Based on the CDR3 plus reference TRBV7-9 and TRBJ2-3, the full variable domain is DTGVSQNPRHKITKRGQNVTFRCDPISEHNRLYWYRQTLGQGPEFLTYFQNEAQLEKSRLLSDRFSAERPKGSFSTLEIQRTEQGDSAMYLCASSLKVGADTQYFGPGTRLTVL.

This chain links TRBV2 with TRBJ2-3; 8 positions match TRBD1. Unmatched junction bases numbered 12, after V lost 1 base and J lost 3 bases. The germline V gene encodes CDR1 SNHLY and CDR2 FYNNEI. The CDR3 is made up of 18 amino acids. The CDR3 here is CASSEVVRRWDRTDTQYF. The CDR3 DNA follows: TGTGCCAGCAGTGAAGTGGTACGCCGGTGGGACAGGACAGATACGCAGTATTTT.